A selection of T cell receptor beta chains follows, all from one sample in a study of cytomegalovirus exposure and HLA in healthy donors. Sequenced by immunoSEQ multiplex PCR; TCRdb stores in-frame clones only, minus some. The repertoire holds 170,000 or so clones, with around 72% as singletons. Material for sequencing was PBMCs. The receptors come from a woman between 45 and 65 years old in good health and CMV-seropositive. The CDR3 runs from the conserved cysteine through the conserved F or W. D genes are given only for firm matches. Expanded clones get a size class; other rows say once, few or many, or leave the size out.

V gene	D gene	J gene	clone size	CDR3 protein	CDR3 DNA
TRBV4-3	-	TRBJ2-1	-	CASSQEGRAEYNEQFF	TGCGCCAGCAGCCAAGAAGGGCGGGCTGAGTACAATGAGCAGTTCTTC
TRBV11-3	TRBD1	TRBJ1-1	-	CASSLGQGWDTEAFF	TGTGCCAGCAGCCTCGGACAGGGGTGGGACACTGAAGCTTTCTTT
TRBV5-1	TRBD1	TRBJ1-4	-	CASSFGDRNEKLFF	TGCGCCAGCAGCTTCGGGGACAGGAATGAAAAACTGTTTTTT
TRBV30	-	TRBJ2-3	-	CAWTGGTLITDTQYF	TGTGCCTGGACAGGGGGGACCCTAATAACAGATACGCAGTATTTT
TRBV6-1	TRBD1	TRBJ2-7	once	CASKVGQENYEQYF	TGTGCCAGCAAGGTGGGACAGGAGAACTACGAGCAGTACTTC
TRBV6-5	-	TRBJ2-1	-	CASSAAGTHEQFF	TGTGCCAGCAGTGCTGCGGGGACTCATGAGCAGTTCTTC
TRBV2	-	TRBJ1-2	-	CASSERGANYGYTF	TGTGCCAGCAGTGAACGGGGGGCGAACTATGGCTACACCTTC
TRBV27	TRBD1	TRBJ2-5	-	CASSLAPLQPGQAKGETQYF	TGTGCCAGCAGTTTAGCCCCCCTCCAGCCCGGACAGGCCAAGGGAGAGACCCAGTACTTC
TRBV19	TRBD1	TRBJ1-6	-	CASSIDRAGGNSPLHF	TGTGCCAGTAGTATAGATCGGGCAGGGGGGAATTCACCCCTCCACTTT
TRBV7-2	-	TRBJ1-1	-	CASSLAGGRTEAFF	TGTGCCAGCAGCTTGGCGGGGGGCCGGACTGAAGCTTTCTTT
TRBV6-6	-	TRBJ1-6	few	CASSVNSPLHF	TGTGCCAGCAGCGTCAATTCACCCCTCCACTTT
TRBV28	-	TRBJ2-5	-	CASSFEGESETQYF	TGTGCCAGCAGTTTTGAGGGGGAGAGCGAGACCCAGTACTTC
TRBV28	-	TRBJ1-5	few	CASTAGASNQPQHF	TGTGCCAGCACCGCAGGGGCTAGCAATCAGCCCCAGCATTTT
TRBV15	TRBD1	TRBJ2-7	-	CATSGAQRQGYEQYF	TGTGCCACCAGCGGAGCCCAAAGACAGGGCTACGAGCAGTACTTC
TRBV4-2	TRBD2	TRBJ2-7	-	CASSQRLALNYEQYF	TGTGCCAGCAGCCAGCGACTAGCCCTTAACTACGAGCAGTACTTC
TRBV4-3	-	TRBJ1-6	-	CASSQVGRVGSSPLHF	TGCGCCAGCAGCCAAGTCGGTAGAGTGGGGAGTTCACCCCTCCACTTT
TRBV30	TRBD1	TRBJ2-1	-	CAWRGGTGFNEQFF	TGTGCCTGGAGAGGAGGGACAGGGTTCAATGAGCAGTTCTTC
TRBV7-8	TRBD2	TRBJ2-1	-	CASSQRGSGGSSYNEQFF	TGTGCCAGCAGCCAGCGGGGGTCGGGTGGGAGCTCCTACAATGAGCAGTTCTTC
TRBV11-3	-	TRBJ2-7	-	CASSFTRGSSYEQYF	TGTGCCAGCAGCTTCACGCGGGGCAGCTCCTACGAGCAGTACTTC
TRBV19	TRBD1	TRBJ1-2	-	CASSKGQGTSYTF	TGTGCCAGTAGTAAGGGACAGGGGACGAGCTACACCTTC
TRBV30	-	TRBJ1-5	-	CAWSGGGSHQPQHF	TGTGCCTGGAGTGGGGGGGGATCGCATCAGCCCCAGCATTTT
TRBV28	-	TRBJ2-2	-	CASSFPSGASTGELFF	TGTGCCAGCAGTTTTCCTAGTGGGGCGAGCACCGGGGAGCTGTTTTTT
TRBV28	TRBD1	TRBJ2-7	-	CASSLRDRRIHEQYF	TGTGCCAGCAGTCTCCGGGACAGGAGGATTCACGAGCAGTACTTC
TRBV9	-	TRBJ2-7	-	CASSVRGVGEQYF	TGTGCCAGCAGCGTACGGGGAGTGGGCGAGCAGTACTTC
TRBV7-8	TRBD2	TRBJ2-7	-	CASSSTSGSYEQYF	TGTGCCAGCAGCTCGACTAGCGGCTCTTACGAGCAGTACTTC
TRBV9	TRBD1	TRBJ1-1	few	CASSVADRRPAFF	TGTGCCAGCAGCGTAGCGGACAGGAGGCCTGCTTTCTTT
TRBV27	TRBD2	TRBJ2-2	-	CASSYTGTSFTGELFF	TGTGCCAGCAGTTATACCGGGACTAGCTTCACCGGGGAGCTGTTTTTT
TRBV7-6	-	TRBJ1-3	few	CASSFEGGNGNTIYF	TGTGCCAGCAGCTTTGAGGGAGGGAATGGAAACACCATATATTTT
TRBV30	TRBD2	TRBJ2-3	-	CAWSSGGGVAIDTQYF	TGTGCCTGGAGTTCGGGCGGGGGTGTCGCCATTGATACGCAGTATTTT
TRBV9	-	TRBJ2-7	-	CASTGGRDEQYF	TGTGCCAGCACGGGCGGGCGCGACGAGCAGTACTTC
TRBV11-2	TRBD2	TRBJ2-5	-	CASSSRGAEGTQYF	TGTGCCAGCAGCTCGCGGGGGGCAGAGGGGACCCAGTACTTC
TRBV6-6	-	TRBJ2-5	few	CASTRGETQYF	TGTGCCAGCACCCGGGGGGAGACCCAGTACTTC
TRBV2	-	TRBJ2-5	-	CASRAGTGQYF	TGTGCCAGCCGGGCGGGGACCGGGCAGTACTTC
TRBV28	-	TRBJ2-5	once	CASARVKETQYF	TGTGCCAGCGCCAGGGTCAAAGAGACCCAGTACTTC
TRBV12-5	TRBD1	TRBJ1-1	-	CASGSDRGGNTEAFF	TGTGCTAGTGGTTCGGACAGGGGGGGGAACACTGAAGCTTTCTTT
TRBV11-2	-	TRBJ2-7	-	CASSQPGPGMIRYF	TGTGCCAGCAGCCAACCTGGGCCAGGGATGATTCGCTACTTC
TRBV6-6	-	TRBJ2-4	-	CASRRPGKNIQYF	TGTGCCAGCAGGCGGCCGGGGAAAAACATTCAGTACTTC
TRBV7-2	TRBD2	TRBJ2-5	once	CASSSLLAGEETQYF	TGTGCCAGCAGCTCCCTACTAGCGGGAGAAGAGACCCAGTACTTC
TRBV30	-	TRBJ2-7	-	CAWMSRVSYEQYF	TGTGCCTGGATGAGCAGGGTATCCTACGAGCAGTACTTC
TRBV11-2	TRBD1	TRBJ2-7	-	CASSSDRVGEQYF	TGTGCCAGCAGCTCGGACAGGGTCGGCGAGCAGTACTTC
TRBV10-3	-	TRBJ2-5	-	CATSSGHTEETQYF	TGTGCCACAAGCTCAGGACATACGGAAGAGACCCAGTACTTC
TRBV28	TRBD1	TRBJ1-2	-	CATLTPRTGLNYGYTF	TGTGCCACCCTGACCCCCCGGACAGGGTTAAACTATGGCTACACCTTC
TRBV11-2	-	TRBJ2-3	once	CASSPTRTSTDTQYF	TGTGCCAGCAGCCCAACTCGGACTAGCACAGATACGCAGTATTTT
TRBV14	-	TRBJ2-3	-	CASSQPVRGTLLADTQYF	TGTGCCAGCAGCCAGCCGGTCAGAGGGACATTGCTCGCAGATACGCAGTATTTT
TRBV7-8	TRBD1	TRBJ1-4	-	CASSLAWGTGVLRSGANEKLFF	TGTGCCAGCAGCTTAGCGTGGGGAACAGGGGTGCTTAGAAGTGGGGCTAATGAAAAACTGTTTTTT
TRBV5-4	-	TRBJ1-6	-	CASSLEGRASPLHF	TGTGCCAGCAGCTTGGAGGGGAGGGCTTCACCCCTCCACTTT
TRBV29-1	-	TRBJ2-2	-	CSVRGGANTGELFF	TGCAGCGTTCGGGGCGGGGCTAACACCGGGGAGCTGTTTTTT
TRBV2	-	TRBJ2-1	once	CASSAETTYNEQFF	TGTGCCAGCAGTGCCGAGACTACATACAATGAGCAGTTCTTC
TRBV7-2	-	TRBJ2-1	-	CASSSLPRGNEQFF	TGTGCCAGCAGCTCGCTCCCTAGAGGCAATGAGCAGTTCTTC
TRBV18	TRBD1	TRBJ2-7	few	CASSHNGGTGNGEQYF	TGTGCCAGCTCACACAACGGGGGGACAGGGAATGGGGAGCAGTACTTC
TRBV7-2	TRBD1	TRBJ1-5	-	CASSLEGTGGRQPQHF	TGTGCCAGCAGTCTAGAGGGGACAGGGGGCCGTCAGCCCCAGCATTTT
TRBV6-1	-	TRBJ1-2	-	CASSSGRGYGYTF	TGTGCCAGCAGTTCTGGACGGGGCTATGGCTACACCTTC
TRBV9	-	TRBJ1-5	-	CASSPPGVLNQPQHF	TGTGCCAGCAGCCCTCCAGGGGTGCTCAATCAGCCCCAGCATTTT
TRBV7-8	TRBD1	TRBJ1-2	few	CASSLSGGTGGPWSYTF	TGTGCCAGCAGCTTATCAGGGGGAACAGGTGGGCCTTGGAGCTACACCTTC
TRBV19	-	TRBJ1-3	once	CASSTQWSGNTIYF	TGTGCCAGTAGTACTCAGTGGTCCGGAAACACCATATATTTT